The 20 T cell receptor beta chains listed next were all sequenced from one sample in a study of beta chain features in type 1 diabetes. Expressed TCRB transcripts were sequenced because the entire RNA isolate underwent reverse transcription. The data were produced by immunoSEQ multiplex PCR, yet TCRdb's version contains in-frame clones alone and is incomplete. The sample shows hundreds of thousands of clones, under 70% of them seen only once. Material for sequencing was naive CD4+ T cells from blood. The receptors derive from a man between 25 and 39 years old in good health.

This clone was found a few times. The chain is built from TRBV2 and TRBJ2-7; 9 nucleotides line up with TRBD1. The germline V gene encodes CDR1 SNHLY and CDR2 FYNNEI. V shed 5 bases and J 6 bases; nucleotides not matched to a gene: 2. The length of the CDR3 is 12 residues. The CDR3 DNA is TGTGCCAGCAGTCCGGACAGGGGCGAGCAGTACTTC. As protein: CASSPDRGEQYF.

This chain links TRBV10-3 with TRBJ1-5; no reliable D call. The germline V gene encodes CDR1 ENHRY and CDR2 SYGVKD. Trimming left V 3 bases short and J 5 bases short, with 5 bases between. The CDR3 covers 12 residues. In DNA form, the CDR3 reads TGTGCCATCAGTGAAACCGATCAGCCCCAGCATTTT. Translated: CAISETDQPQHF.

As concerns this clone: A read error may account for a junction end that differs from germline. This chain links TRBV7-2 with TRBJ2-1; no clear D gene. The CDR3 has 11 amino acids. Germline CDR1 and CDR2: SGHTA and FQGNSA. CDR3 loop: CASSLGNEQFF. The CDR3 region has the DNA TGTGCCAGCAGTTTAGGAAATGAGCAGTTCTTC. The full variable domain, rest sourced from reference TRBV7-2 and TRBJ2-1, is GAGVSQSPSNKVTEKGKDVELRCDPISGHTALYWYRQSLGQGLEFLIYFQGNSAPDKSGLPSDRFSAERTGGSVSTLTIQRTQQEDSAVYLCASSLGNEQFFGPGTRLTVL.

This sequence joins TRBV11-2 and TRBJ2-7; no reliable D call. Germline lookup yields CDR1 SGHAT and CDR2 FQNNGV. CDR3 length: 16 amino acids. Trimming left V 4 bases short and J 2 bases short, with 18 bases between. CDR3 coding DNA: TGTGCCAGCAGCTCAACTGAAAGACGTGTGACCTACGAGCAGTACTTC. Amino acid sequence: CASSSTERRVTYEQYF.

The chain employs TRBV29-1 and TRBJ2-3; weak D call: TRBD1 (5 bases). In germline, CDR1 is SQVTM, CDR2 ANQGSEA. The CDR3 consists of 11 residues. V dropped 6 bases and J dropped 3 bases, with 7 bases sitting between them. The CDR3 sequence: CSVQVTDTQYF. DNA for the CDR3: TGCAGCGTACAGGTAACAGATACGCAGTATTTT.

The gene calls are TRBV28 and TRBJ2-7, with 9 bases identical to TRBD2. V dropped 6 bases and J dropped 3; count of bases not matched to a gene: 12. Germline lookup yields CDR1 MDHEN and CDR2 SYDVKM. This CDR3 has 16 residues. The CDR3 DNA reads TGTGCCAGCAGACGACTGAGTAGCGGGAGAAACTACGAGCAGTACTTC. The encoded protein is CASRRLSSGRNYEQYF.

This rearrangement joins TRBV30 to TRBJ2-5, with D unclear. The J call may be faulty, since TRBJ2-7 better matches the DNA end. The CDR3 runs to 15 residues. Germline-derived CDR1 and CDR2 are GTSNPN and SVGIG (reference sequence). In DNA, the CDR3 is TGTGCCTGGAGAGAGTACACGCGACCGAGCTACGAGCAGTACTTC. Protein: CAWREYTRPSYEQYF.

The chain combines TRBV2 with TRBJ2-1; 8 bases fit TRBD1. Germline V gene lookup returns CDR1 SNHLY and CDR2 FYNNEI. The CDR3 runs to 15 residues. V shed 4 bases, J shed 1 base, and the junction held 3 bases outside the gene matches. Written as DNA, the CDR3 is TGTGCCAGCAGTGGCGGACAGGGATCCTACAATGAGCAGTTCTTC. It translates to CASSGGQGSYNEQFF.

The chain combines TRBV11-2 with TRBJ2-7; 9 nucleotides align to TRBD2. The CDR3 loop spans 15 amino acids. Germline trimming cut 3 bases from V and 4 bases from J; bases unmatched to any gene: 7. Germline assignment: CDR1 SGHAT and CDR2 FQNNGV. CDR3 sequence: CASSLRASGNYEQYF. CDR3 nucleotides: TGTGCCAGCAGCTTGCGCGCTAGCGGGAATTACGAGCAGTACTTC.

V gene TRBV19 combines with J gene TRBJ2-1, with D perhaps given as TRBD1 or TRBD2 (5 bases each). V lost 5 bases and J lost 0, with 11 bases in between. The CDR3 has 15 residues. Germline CDR1 is LNHDA and CDR2 is SQIVND (reference sequence). In nucleotides, the CDR3 is TGTGCCAGTAGTTTATCAGGGAGCTCCTACAATGAGCAGTTCTTC. Translated: CASSLSGSSYNEQFF.

V gene TRBV30 combines with J gene TRBJ2-1; D is perhaps TRBD1 (5 bases). The CDR3 extends over 14 amino acids. The germline V gene encodes CDR1 GTSNPN and CDR2 SVGIG (reference sequence). The germline V and J ends were trimmed by 0 bases and 7 bases, with 13 bases remaining between them. The CDR3 here is CAWSVNRLGNEQFF. The DNA for the CDR3 is TGTGCCTGGAGTGTAAACAGGTTGGGGAATGAGCAGTTCTTC.

This clone was counted once. This sequence joins TRBV30 and TRBJ1-1; 7 positions agree with TRBD1. V lost 4 bases and J lost 0; bases outside the gene matches: 2. The CDR3 is 13 residues long. The V gene's germline CDR1 is GTSNPN and CDR2 SVGIG (reference sequence). The CDR3, as DNA: TGTGCCTGGACACAGGGGCTGAACACTGAAGCTTTCTTT. It specifies CAWTQGLNTEAFF.

Of note for this clone: Mismatch with germline at one junction end may stem from a read error. The sample has other DNA sequences that encode this CDR3 too. This chain connects TRBV28 to TRBJ2-4; D unclear. The germline gives CDR1 MDHEN, CDR2 SYDVKM. CDR3 length equals 14 residues. CDR3 nucleotide sequence: TGCGCCAGCAGGTCGGGTCTAGCCAAAAACATTCAGTACTTC. Protein product: CASRSGLAKNIQYF.

The chain uses TRBV30 and TRBJ1-5; D unresolved. Germline CDR1 and CDR2: GTSNPN and SVGIG (reference sequence). The length of the CDR3 is 13 residues. V was cut by 1 base and J by 0 bases, with 4 bases left in between. DNA of the CDR3: TGTGCCTGGAGTGATAATAGCAATCAGCCCCAGCATTTT. It codes for CAWSDNSNQPQHF.

This chain connects TRBV27 to TRBJ2-3; 13 bases agree with TRBD2. Germline trimming cut 2 bases from V and 4 bases from J; bases unmatched to any gene: 9. This CDR3 contains 18 residues. Germline V gene lookup returns CDR1 MNHEY and CDR2 SMNVEV (reference sequence). The CDR3 DNA follows: TGTGCCAGCAGTTTAACCGGTGTTGGACTAGCGGGAGCAGATACGCAGTATTTT. This encodes CASSLTGVGLAGADTQYF.

This clone appeared once. The gene calls are TRBV7-9 and TRBJ1-6; unclear D gene. V dropped 3 bases and J dropped 8 bases, with 14 bases sitting between them. CDR3 length: 15 amino acids. CDR1 is SEHNR, CDR2 FQNEAQ, per germline (reference sequence). The CDR3 nucleotides are TGTGCCAGCAGCTTTTGGCAGGCCCTCGATTCACCCCTCCACTTT. It encodes CASSFWQALDSPLHF. The full variable domain, rest sourced from reference TRBV7-9 and TRBJ1-6, is DTGVSQNPRHKITKRGQNVTFRCDPISEHNRLYWYRQTLGQGPEFLTYFQNEAQLEKSRLLSDRFSAERPKGSFSTLEIQRTEQGDSAMYLCASSFWQALDSPLHFGNGTRLTVT.

The rearrangement uses TRBV5-4 and TRBJ2-5; 8 nucleotides agree with TRBD2. Trimming at V came to 3 bases and at J to 2 bases, leaving 6 bases not matched to a gene. Germline V gives CDR1 SGHNT, CDR2 YYREEE (reference sequence). CDR3 length equals 15 residues. Written as DNA, the CDR3 is TGTGCCAGCAGCTCGGGACTAGAGTGGCAAGAGACCCAGTACTTC. Its protein is CASSSGLEWQETQYF.

The gene calls are TRBV30 and TRBJ1-2; D is ambiguous. Germline-derived CDR1 and CDR2 are GTSNPN and SVGIG (reference sequence). V lost 1 base and J lost 2, with 8 bases in between. The CDR3 spans 13 residues. The DNA of the CDR3 is TGTGCCTGGAGTGGTCCGGGGAACTATGGCTACACCTTC. This gives the protein CAWSGPGNYGYTF.

CDR3 region: CALHSSGANVLTF. DNA of the CDR3: TGTGCACTACACAGCTCTGGGGCCAACGTCCTGACTTTC. This sequence joins TRBV30 and TRBJ2-6; D is undetermined. This CDR3 is 13 amino acids long. Looked up from germline, CDR1 is GTSNPN and CDR2 is SVGIG (reference sequence).

J is TRBJ2-1 and V is TRBV28; 9 bases are shared with TRBD1. Germline CDR1 and CDR2: MDHEN and SYDVKM. CDR3 size: 14 residues. V gave up 10 bases and J gave up 4 bases; unmatched junction bases: 8. The CDR3 loop reads CAIYRGQGYNEQFF. The CDR3 DNA reads TGTGCCATTTATAGGGGACAGGGATACAATGAGCAGTTCTTC. Filled out from reference TRBV28 and TRBJ2-1, the complete variable domain reads DVKVTQSSRYLVKRTGEKVFLECVQDMDHENMFWYRQDPGLGLRLIYFSYDVKMKEKGDIPEGYSVSREKKERFSLILESASTNQTSMYLCAIYRGQGYNEQFFGPGTRLTVL.